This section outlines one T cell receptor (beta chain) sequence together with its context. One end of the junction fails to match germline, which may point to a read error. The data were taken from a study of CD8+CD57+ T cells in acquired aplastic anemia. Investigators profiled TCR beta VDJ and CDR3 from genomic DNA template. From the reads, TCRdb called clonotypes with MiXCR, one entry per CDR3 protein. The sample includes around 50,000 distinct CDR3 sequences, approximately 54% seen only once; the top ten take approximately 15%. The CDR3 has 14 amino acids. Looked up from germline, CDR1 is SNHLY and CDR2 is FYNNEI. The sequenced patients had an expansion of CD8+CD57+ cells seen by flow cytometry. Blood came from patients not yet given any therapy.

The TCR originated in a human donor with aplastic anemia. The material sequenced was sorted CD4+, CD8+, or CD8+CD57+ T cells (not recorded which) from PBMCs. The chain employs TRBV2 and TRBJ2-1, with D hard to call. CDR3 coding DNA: TGTGCCAGTAGTGAACGTATGGGCTACAATGAGCAGTTCTTC. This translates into CASSERMGYNEQFF.